One sample yielded the 16 T cell receptor beta chains listed below, sequenced in a study of long-term antiretroviral therapy in people with HIV. Researchers report immunoSEQ v3.0 was run at survey level. Repertoires were generated with immunoSEQ multiplex PCR, while TCRdb's copy carries only in-frame clones and drops some. The table lists roughly 45,000 clones, around 80% of them singletons. Sequenced here: unsorted PBMCs, sampled 0.8 years after starting antiretroviral therapy. These receptors all stem from a woman younger than 30 with HIV.

In nucleotides, the CDR3 is TGTGCCAGCAGCTCCAGCGCCGCCTCGGATGAGCAGTTCTTC. Translated, it gives CASSSSAASDEQFF. This sequence joins TRBV9 and TRBJ2-1; D unresolved. The CDR3 totals 14 residues. Germline CDR1 SGDLS, CDR2 YYNGEE. With 4 bases removed from V and 8 bases from J, the gap between germline ends came to 16 bases. Drawing the rest from reference TRBV9 and TRBJ2-1, the complete variable domain is DSGVTQTPKHLITATGQRVTLRCSPRSGDLSVYWYQQSLDQGLQFLIQYYNGEERAKGNILERFSAQQFPDLHSELNLSSLELGDSALYFCASSSSAASDEQFFGPGTRLTVL.

This chain links TRBV6-6 with TRBJ2-7; D possibly corresponds to TRBD2 (5 bases). Trimming removed 8 bases at V and 1 base at J, with 15 bases between. The CDR3 totals 14 residues. CDR1 is MNHNY, CDR2 SVGAGI, per germline (reference sequence). CDR3: CASAFRGDSYEQYF. CDR3 DNA: TGTGCCAGCGCTTTTCGGGGTGATTCCTACGAGCAGTACTTC.

This clone has only a few counts. The J gene is TRBJ1-5, the V gene TRBV7-2; unclear D gene. CDR1 and CDR2 from the germline V gene are SGHTA and FQGNSA. The CDR3 loop spans 15 amino acids. Trimming pared 1 base from V and 0 bases from J, leaving 7 bases between. Written as DNA, the CDR3 is TGTGCCAGCAGCTTAGGGCAGTATAGCAATCAGCCCCAGCATTTT. Its protein product is CASSLGQYSNQPQHF.

The V call is TRBV19, the J call TRBJ2-7, with D tentatively TRBD2 (5 bases). The germline V gene has CDR1 LNHDA and CDR2 SQIVND (reference sequence). The germline V and J ends were trimmed by 3 bases and 2 bases, with 14 bases remaining between them. This CDR3 has 15 residues. CDR3 residues: CASSIYPDSTYEQYF. The DNA of the CDR3 is TGTGCCAGTAGTATTTATCCGGACTCTACCTACGAGCAGTACTTC.

The genes are TRBV7-2 and TRBJ2-5; TRBD1 matches at 10 bases. The CDR3 has 16 amino acids. In germline, CDR1 is SGHTA, CDR2 FQGNSA. With V trimmed by 3 bases and J by 2 bases, 6 bases remained unmatched. The CDR3 reads CASSFQPGQGQETQYF. The CDR3 DNA follows: TGTGCCAGCAGCTTTCAACCGGGACAGGGGCAAGAGACCCAGTACTTC.

The chain carries TRBV4-1 and TRBJ1-3, with D possibly being TRBD1 (6 bases). The CDR3 length is 15 residues. CDR1 and CDR2 from the germline V gene are MGHRA and YSYEKL. V gave up 3 bases and J gave up 0 bases, with 9 bases separating them. The CDR3 DNA follows: TGCGCCAGCAGCCAGGACAGCGGCTCTGGAAACACCATATATTTT. Protein: CASSQDSGSGNTIYF.

The gene calls are TRBV5-3 and TRBJ2-7; TRBD1 might be the D (6 bases). TRBV5-3 is an open reading frame whose function is uncertain. Between the trimmed V and J ends, which lost 4 bases and 1 base, there was a span of 12 bases. The CDR3 extends over 14 amino acids. Here the CDR3 reads CARSIGQHSYEQYF. CDR3 nucleotides: TGTGCCAGAAGCATCGGACAGCATTCCTACGAGCAGTACTTC.

This clone came up a few times. This sequence joins TRBV5-6 and TRBJ2-7; possibly TRBD1 for D (6 bases). V dropped 2 bases and J dropped 3 bases, with 9 bases sitting between them. This CDR3 has 13 amino acids. Germline assignment: CDR1 SGHDT and CDR2 YYEEEE. CDR3 protein: CASSLQGGYEQYF. As DNA, the CDR3 is TGTGCCAGCAGCTTACAGGGTGGCTACGAGCAGTACTTC.

The V call is TRBV10-3, the J call TRBJ2-1; 9 bases agree with TRBD2. The trim removed 3 bases at V and 10 bases at J, leaving 4 bases unmatched. Germline V lookup: CDR1 ENHRY, CDR2 SYGVKD. The CDR3 covers 13 residues. CDR3 bases: TGTGCCATCAGTGATGTAGCGGGAGACGAGCAGTTCTTC. It is translated as CAISDVAGDEQFF.

The chain employs TRBV6-5 and TRBJ2-7, with D unresolved. CDR3 length equals 13 residues. V was trimmed by 0 bases and J by 1 base, leaving 4 bases between them. CDR1 is MNHEY and CDR2 is SVGAGI in the germline V gene. CDR3 in amino acids: CASSYSGSYEQYF. As DNA, the CDR3 is TGTGCCAGCAGTTACTCGGGGTCCTACGAGCAGTACTTC.

The CDR3 reads CASRSEQETQYF. For the CDR3, the DNA is TGCGCCAGCAGGTCAGAACAAGAGACCCAGTACTTC. The chain has TRBV10-2 and TRBJ2-5; D is ambiguous. Germline V CDR1 and CDR2: WSHSY, SAAADI. The ends were cut back, 6 bases at V and 2 bases at J, with 7 bases in the middle. This CDR3 spans 12 amino acids.

The rearrangement links TRBV4-1 to TRBJ2-1; the D call may be TRBD1 or TRBD2 (6 bases each). The CDR3 loop spans 18 amino acids. V gave up 2 bases and J gave up 0 bases, with 17 bases separating them. The germline CDR1 and CDR2 sequences are MGHRA and YSYEKL. In nucleotides, the CDR3 is TGCGCCAGCAGCCAAACACCCGGGGGCCCCCTCTCCTACAATGAGCAGTTCTTC. This encodes CASSQTPGGPLSYNEQFF.

This clone has only one observation. The chain links TRBV6-1 to TRBJ2-7, with 11 positions matching TRBD2. V lost 7 bases, J lost 3 bases, and 8 bases stayed unmatched. The CDR3 is made up of 15 amino acids. Germline V gene sequence: CDR1 MNHNS, CDR2 SASEGT. The CDR3: CASTEGTSGHYEQYF. The CDR3 DNA follows: TGTGCCAGCACCGAGGGGACTAGCGGACACTACGAGCAGTACTTC.

The V call is TRBV28, the J call TRBJ2-7; 8 nucleotides match TRBD1. The CDR3 contains 15 residues. CDR1 is MDHEN, CDR2 SYDVKM, per germline. V was pared by 2 bases and J by 7 bases, with 10 bases of the junction left unmatched. CDR3 amino acids: CASSLGQQGVREQYF. CDR3 DNA: TGTGCCAGCAGTTTAGGACAACAGGGGGTCCGGGAGCAGTACTTC.

V is TRBV27 and J is TRBJ1-2; possible D gene TRBD1, 6 bases. The CDR3 spans 15 residues. V lost 9 bases and J lost 4, with 21 bases in between. Germline V lookup: CDR1 MNHEY, CDR2 SMNVEV (reference sequence). This chain's CDR3 is CASRPRSGDIYGYTF. CDR3 DNA sequence: TGTGCCAGTCGTCCAAGGTCAGGGGACATCTATGGCTACACCTTC.

The chain couples TRBV27 to TRBJ2-3; 7 nucleotides align to TRBD1. This CDR3 region has 14 residues. Germline values: CDR1 MNHEY, CDR2 SMNVEV (reference sequence). V was clipped by 4 bases and J by 6 bases; unmatched bases: 7. CDR3 DNA: TGTGCCAGCAGTTCATCAGGGGGAGTGGATACGCAGTATTTT. It yields the protein CASSSSGGVDTQYF.